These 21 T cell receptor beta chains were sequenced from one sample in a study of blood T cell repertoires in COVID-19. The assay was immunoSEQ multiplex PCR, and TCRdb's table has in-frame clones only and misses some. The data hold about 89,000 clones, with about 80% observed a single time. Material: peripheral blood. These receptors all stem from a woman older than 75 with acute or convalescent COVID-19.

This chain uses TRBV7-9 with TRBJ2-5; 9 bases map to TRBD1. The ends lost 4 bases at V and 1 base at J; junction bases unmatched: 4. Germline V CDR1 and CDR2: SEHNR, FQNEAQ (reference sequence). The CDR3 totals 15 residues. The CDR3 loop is CASSSGQGPQETQYF. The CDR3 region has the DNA TGTGCCAGCAGCTCCGGACAGGGGCCCCAAGAGACCCAGTACTTC. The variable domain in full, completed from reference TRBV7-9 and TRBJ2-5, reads DTGVSQNPRHKITKRGQNVTFRCDPISEHNRLYWYRQTLGQGPEFLTYFQNEAQLEKSRLLSDRFSAERPKGSFSTLEIQRTEQGDSAMYLCASSSGQGPQETQYFGPGTRLLVL.

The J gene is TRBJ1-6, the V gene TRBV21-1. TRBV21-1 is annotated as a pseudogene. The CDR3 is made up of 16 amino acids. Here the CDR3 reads CASSKAGKAYNSPLHF. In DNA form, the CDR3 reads TGTGCCAGCAGCAAAGCCGGGAAGGCCTATAATTCACCCCTCCACTTT.

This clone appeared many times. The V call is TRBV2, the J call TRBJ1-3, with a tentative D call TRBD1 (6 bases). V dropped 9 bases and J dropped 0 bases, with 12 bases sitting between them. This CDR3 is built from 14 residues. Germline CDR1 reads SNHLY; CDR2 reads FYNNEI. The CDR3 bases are TGTGCCAGTCAGGACAGATTCTCTGGAAACACCATATATTTT. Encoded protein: CASQDRFSGNTIYF.

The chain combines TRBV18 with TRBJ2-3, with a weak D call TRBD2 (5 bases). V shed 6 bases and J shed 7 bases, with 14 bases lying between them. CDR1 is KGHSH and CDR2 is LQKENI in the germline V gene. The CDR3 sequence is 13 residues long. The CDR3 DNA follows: TGTGCCAGCTCGGAGGCCACATCTAATACGCAGTATTTT. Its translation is CASSEATSNTQYF.

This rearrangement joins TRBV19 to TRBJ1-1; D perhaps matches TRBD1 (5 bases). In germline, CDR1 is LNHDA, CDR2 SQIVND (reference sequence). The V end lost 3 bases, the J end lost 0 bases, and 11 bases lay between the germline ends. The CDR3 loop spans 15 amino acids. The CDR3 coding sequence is TGTGCCAGTAGTATCTCGGGGGGGTTGAACACTGAAGCTTTCTTT. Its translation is CASSISGGLNTEAFF.

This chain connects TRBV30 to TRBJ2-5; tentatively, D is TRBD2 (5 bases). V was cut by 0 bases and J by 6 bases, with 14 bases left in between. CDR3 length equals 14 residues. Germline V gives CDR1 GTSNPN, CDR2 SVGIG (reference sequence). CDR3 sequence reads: CAWSVKGVVKTQYF. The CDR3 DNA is TGTGCCTGGAGTGTAAAGGGAGTTGTGAAGACCCAGTACTTC.

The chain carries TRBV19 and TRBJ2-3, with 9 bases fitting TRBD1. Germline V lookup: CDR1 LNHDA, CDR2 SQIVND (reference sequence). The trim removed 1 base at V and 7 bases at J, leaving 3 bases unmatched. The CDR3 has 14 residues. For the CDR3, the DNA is TGTGCCAGTAGTATAGTGGACAGGGGACATACGCAGTATTTT. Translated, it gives CASSIVDRGHTQYF.

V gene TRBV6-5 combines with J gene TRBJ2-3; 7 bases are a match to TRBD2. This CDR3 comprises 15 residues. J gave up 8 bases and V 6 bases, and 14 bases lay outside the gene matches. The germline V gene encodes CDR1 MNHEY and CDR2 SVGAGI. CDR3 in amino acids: CASSTGTTLYGTQYF. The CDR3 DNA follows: TGTGCCAGCAGCACCGGGACTACACTTTACGGTACGCAGTATTTT.

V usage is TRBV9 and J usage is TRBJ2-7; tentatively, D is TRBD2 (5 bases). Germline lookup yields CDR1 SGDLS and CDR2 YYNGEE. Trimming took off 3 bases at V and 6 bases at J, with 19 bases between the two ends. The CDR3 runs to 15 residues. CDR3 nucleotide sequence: TGTGCCAGCAGCGCAGCGGTGAGAGCCCGATCCGAGCAGTACTTC. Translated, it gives CASSAAVRARSEQYF. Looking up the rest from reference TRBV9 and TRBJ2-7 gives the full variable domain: DSGVTQTPKHLITATGQRVTLRCSPRSGDLSVYWYQQSLDQGLQFLIQYYNGEERAKGNILERFSAQQFPDLHSELNLSSLELGDSALYFCASSAAVRARSEQYFGPGTRLTVT.

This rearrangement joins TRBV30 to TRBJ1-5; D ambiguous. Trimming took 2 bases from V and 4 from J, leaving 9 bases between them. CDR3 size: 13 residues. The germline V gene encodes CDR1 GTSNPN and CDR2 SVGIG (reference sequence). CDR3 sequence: CAWSFGLNQPQHF. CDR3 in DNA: TGTGCCTGGAGTTTCGGGTTGAATCAGCCCCAGCATTTT.

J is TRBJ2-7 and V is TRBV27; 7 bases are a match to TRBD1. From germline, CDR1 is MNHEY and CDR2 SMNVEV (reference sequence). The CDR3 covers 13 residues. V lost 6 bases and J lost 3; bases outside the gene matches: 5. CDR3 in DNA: TGTGCCAGCAGGTCGGGACAGCACTACGAGCAGTACTTC. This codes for CASRSGQHYEQYF.

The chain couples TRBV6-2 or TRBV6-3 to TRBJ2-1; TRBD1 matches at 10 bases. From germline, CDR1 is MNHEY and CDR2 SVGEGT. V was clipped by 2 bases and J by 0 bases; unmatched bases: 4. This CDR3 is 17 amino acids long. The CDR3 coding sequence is TGTGCCAGCAGTTACGGGACAGGGGTCAACTCCTACAATGAGCAGTTCTTC. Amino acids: CASSYGTGVNSYNEQFF.

The CDR3 spells CASRVAGGDYNEQFF. CDR3 sequence (DNA): TGTGCCAGCAGGGTAGCGGGGGGGGACTACAATGAGCAGTTCTTC. The rearrangement uses TRBV6-6 and TRBJ2-1; 11 nucleotides line up with TRBD2. Trimming removed 6 bases from V and 3 bases from J; junction bases left unmatched: 4. This CDR3 comprises 15 residues. The germline V gene has CDR1 MNHNY and CDR2 SVGAGI (reference sequence).

The CDR3 nucleotides read TGTGCCAGCTCACCGGGCAGAAACAATCAGCCCCAGCATTTT. Protein: CASSPGRNNQPQHF. The chain carries TRBV18 and TRBJ1-5; D uncertain. The CDR3 is 14 residues long. The V gene lost 3 bases and the J gene lost 3 bases, with 9 bases spanning the gap. In germline, CDR1 is KGHSH, CDR2 LQKENI.

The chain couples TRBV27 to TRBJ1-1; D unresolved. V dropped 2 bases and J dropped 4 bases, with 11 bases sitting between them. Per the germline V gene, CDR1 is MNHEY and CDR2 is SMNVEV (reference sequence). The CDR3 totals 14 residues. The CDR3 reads CASSLNGQFTEAFF. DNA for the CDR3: TGTGCCAGCAGTTTAAATGGGCAGTTCACTGAAGCTTTCTTT.

The CDR3 DNA follows: TGCGCCAGCAGCCCTAGCGGGTTATACAATGAGCAGTTCTTC. Encoded protein: CASSPSGLYNEQFF. The chain is built from TRBV5-1 and TRBJ2-1; 8 bases map to TRBD2. V shed 4 bases, J shed 4 bases, and the junction held 4 bases outside the gene matches. CDR1 is SGHRS and CDR2 is YFSETQ in the germline V gene. The CDR3 runs 14 residues.

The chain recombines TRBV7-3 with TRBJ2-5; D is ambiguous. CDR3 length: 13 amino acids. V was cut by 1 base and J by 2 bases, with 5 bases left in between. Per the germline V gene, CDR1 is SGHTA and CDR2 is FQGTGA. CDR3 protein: CASSLSPQETQYF. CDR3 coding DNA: TGTGCCAGCAGCTTAAGTCCACAAGAGACCCAGTACTTC.

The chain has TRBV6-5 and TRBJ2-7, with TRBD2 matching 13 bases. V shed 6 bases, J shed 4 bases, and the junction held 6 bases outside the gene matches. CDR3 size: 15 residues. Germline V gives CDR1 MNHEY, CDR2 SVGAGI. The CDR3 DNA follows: TGTGCCAGCAGCACACTAGCGGGGGGGCTTTACGAGCAGTACTTC. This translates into CASSTLAGGLYEQYF.

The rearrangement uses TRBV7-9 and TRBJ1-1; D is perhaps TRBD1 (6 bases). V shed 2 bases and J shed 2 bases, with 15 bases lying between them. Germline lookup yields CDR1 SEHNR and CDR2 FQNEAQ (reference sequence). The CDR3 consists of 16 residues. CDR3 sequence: CASSLMRAGANTEAFF. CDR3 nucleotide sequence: TGTGCCAGCAGCTTAATGAGGGCAGGGGCTAACACTGAAGCTTTCTTT. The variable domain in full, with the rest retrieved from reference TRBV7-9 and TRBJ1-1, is DTGVSQNPRHKITKRGQNVTFRCDPISEHNRLYWYRQTLGQGPEFLTYFQNEAQLEKSRLLSDRFSAERPKGSFSTLEIQRTEQGDSAMYLCASSLMRAGANTEAFFGQGTRLTVV.

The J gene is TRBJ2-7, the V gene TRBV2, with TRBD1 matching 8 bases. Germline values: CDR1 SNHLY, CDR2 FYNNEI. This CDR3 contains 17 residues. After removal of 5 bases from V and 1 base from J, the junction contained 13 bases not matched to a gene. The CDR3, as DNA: TGTGCCAGCAGTCCATGGGACAGGTCAATAAGTTCCTACGAGCAGTACTTC. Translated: CASSPWDRSISSYEQYF.

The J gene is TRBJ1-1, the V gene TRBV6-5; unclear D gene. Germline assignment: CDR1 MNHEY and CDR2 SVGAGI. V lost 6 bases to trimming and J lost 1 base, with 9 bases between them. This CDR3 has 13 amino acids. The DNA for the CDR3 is TGTGCCAGCAGCTACGGAGAGAACACTGAAGCTTTCTTT. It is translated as CASSYGENTEAFF.